One and the same sample provided the 31 T cell receptor beta chains below, sequenced in a study of monozygotic twins with cystic fibrosis. Generated by immunoSEQ multiplex PCR, the TCRdb table keeps only in-frame clones and is missing some. This sample carries around 23,000 clones, around 93% of them seen once, and the ten largest clones take about 0.3%. The sequenced material came from blood. The receptors shown here come from a girl aged 2 to 10 with cystic fibrosis.

The V gene is TRBV2, the J gene TRBJ2-5, with unresolved D. CDR1 and CDR2 (germline): SNHLY, FYNNEI. The CDR3 runs 15 residues. Trimming took 3 bases from V and 2 from J, leaving 13 bases between them. CDR3 DNA: TGTGCCAGCAGTGAGAGTCCAACAGTACAAGAGACCCAGTACTTC. The encoded protein is CASSESPTVQETQYF.

In its sample, this clone was seen once. V is TRBV25-1 and J is TRBJ1-4, with D tentatively TRBD1 (6 bases). The length of the CDR3 is 15 residues. Germline CDR1 is MGHDK and CDR2 is SYGVNS. V lost 9 bases and J lost 3, with 17 bases in between. CDR3 in DNA: TGTGCCAGTAAGACCCAGGGGAGGGCTAATGAAAAACTGTTTTTT. The encoded protein is CASKTQGRANEKLFF.

This rearrangement joins TRBV6-5 to TRBJ2-1; D is uncertain. The CDR3 covers 14 residues. V lost 0 bases to trimming and J lost 4 bases, with 7 bases between them. The V gene's germline CDR1 is MNHEY and CDR2 SVGAGI. CDR3 DNA: TGTGCCAGCAGTTACTCGATCTCTTACAATGAGCAGTTCTTC. It codes for CASSYSISYNEQFF.

This chain joins TRBV18 and TRBJ1-5, with D perhaps matching TRBD1 (5 bases). CDR1 is KGHSH and CDR2 is LQKENI in the germline V gene. The CDR3 has 14 amino acids. Trimming removed 1 base from V and 4 bases from J, with 8 bases in between. CDR3 in amino acids: CASSPRGNNQPQHF. DNA for the CDR3: TGTGCCAGCTCACCACGGGGGAATAATCAGCCCCAGCATTTT.

V gene TRBV6-5 combines with J gene TRBJ2-3; 8 nucleotides align to TRBD2. CDR1 is MNHEY, CDR2 SVGAGI, per germline. Trimming cost V 6 bases and J 2 bases; bases outside gene matches: 4. The CDR3 has 14 residues. CDR3 sequence: CASRLAATTDTQYF. CDR3 in DNA: TGTGCCAGCAGACTAGCGGCTACCACAGATACGCAGTATTTT.

The chain carries TRBV30 and TRBJ2-6; 9 nucleotides line up with TRBD1. V dropped 3 bases and J dropped 0; count of bases not matched to a gene: 9. This CDR3 comprises 18 residues. The germline gives CDR1 GTSNPN, CDR2 SVGIG (reference sequence). As DNA, the CDR3 is TGTGCCTGGAGACCATGGACAGGGGATACCTCTGGGGCCAACGTCCTGACTTTC. This encodes CAWRPWTGDTSGANVLTF.

CDR3 in amino acids: CASSLEASGGSSYNEQFF. CDR3 bases: TGTGCCAGCAGCTTAGAGGCTAGCGGGGGGTCTTCCTACAATGAGCAGTTCTTC. This chain connects TRBV11-3 to TRBJ2-1, with 11 bases fitting TRBD2. Germline-derived CDR1 and CDR2 are SGHNT and YENEEA. The CDR3 covers 18 residues. V trimming: 0 bases; J trimming: 1 base; junction bases outside the gene matches: 5. The full variable domain, its missing parts supplied by reference TRBV11-3 and TRBJ2-1, is EAGVVQSPRYKIIEKKQPVAFWCNPISGHNTLYWYLQNLGQGPELLIRYENEEAVDDSQLPKDRFSAERLKGVDSTLKIQPAELGDSAVYLCASSLEASGGSSYNEQFFGPGTRLTVL.

V gene TRBV4-3 combines with J gene TRBJ2-7; 9 nucleotides match TRBD2. CDR3 length: 15 amino acids. CDR1 LGHNA and CDR2 YSLEER come from the germline V gene. V lost 1 base and J lost 3; bases outside the gene matches: 4. The CDR3 DNA is TGCGCCAGCAGCCAAGGTGGCGGGGGGGGCTACGAGCAGTACTTC. Protein sequence: CASSQGGGGGYEQYF.

This clone was found once. One end of the junction does not line up with germline, which may come from a read error. The same CDR3 is also encoded by other DNA sequences in this sample. The chain links TRBV9 to TRBJ1-6; D might be TRBD1 (6 bases). The CDR3 totals 13 residues. Looked up from germline, CDR1 is SGDLS and CDR2 is YYNGEE. Written as DNA, the CDR3 is TGTGCTAGCAGCCGAGGACAGACTTCACCCCTCCACTTT. It is translated as CASSRGQTSPLHF. The complete variable domain, with remaining parts taken from reference TRBV9 and TRBJ1-6, reads DSGVTQTPKHLITATGQRVTLRCSPRSGDLSVYWYQQSLDQGLQFLIQYYNGEERAKGNILERFSAQQFPDLHSELNLSSLELGDSALYFCASSRGQTSPLHFGNGTRLTVT.

The rearrangement joins TRBV5-4 to TRBJ2-1; 10 positions agree with TRBD2. Germline CDR1 reads SGHNT; CDR2 reads YYREEE (reference sequence). The CDR3 has 16 residues. V gave up 0 bases and J gave up 6 bases; unmatched junction bases: 6. Written as DNA, the CDR3 is TGTGCCAGCAGCTTGGCGCCAAGCGGGGGGGCCAATGAGCAGTTCTTC. This encodes CASSLAPSGGANEQFF.

The gene calls are TRBV6-6 and TRBJ1-5; TRBD1 matches at 8 bases. Germline CDR1 reads MNHNY; CDR2 reads SVGAGI (reference sequence). This CDR3 has 16 residues. J was trimmed by 0 bases and V by 2 bases; bases with no gene match: 3. The CDR3 region is CASSYTGQASNQPQHF. The CDR3 bases are TGTGCCAGCAGTTACACGGGACAGGCTAGCAATCAGCCCCAGCATTTT.

This rearrangement joins TRBV7-6 to TRBJ1-6; TRBD1 matches at 11 bases. V shed 5 bases, J shed 11 bases, and the junction held 5 bases outside the gene matches. This CDR3 region has 14 residues. Germline V gene lookup returns CDR1 SGHVS and CDR2 FNYEAQ. The chain's CDR3 is CASSLGQGVTPLHF. The CDR3 coding sequence is TGTGCCAGCAGCCTGGGACAGGGGGTCACACCCCTCCACTTT.

This clone was found once. The gene calls are TRBV6-1 and TRBJ2-7, with 8 bases matching TRBD2. V was pared by 1 base and J by 3 bases, with 5 bases of the junction left unmatched. Germline values: CDR1 MNHNS, CDR2 SASEGT. CDR3 size: 15 residues. CDR3 loop: CASSEVRTSFYEQYF. DNA for the CDR3: TGTGCCAGCAGTGAAGTTAGGACTAGCTTCTACGAGCAGTACTTC.

Concerning this clone itself: Within the sample, other DNA sequences also encode this same CDR3. This chain connects TRBV2 to TRBJ1-4; D gene unclear. In germline, CDR1 is SNHLY, CDR2 FYNNEI. The CDR3 is 14 residues long. V lost 3 bases and J 1 base, leaving 6 bases between the germline ends. The CDR3 region is CASSEGRTNEKLFF. CDR3 nucleotide sequence: TGTGCCAGCAGTGAGGGCAGAACTAATGAAAAACTGTTTTTT.

This clone was counted once. The chain has TRBV5-6 and TRBJ2-1; TRBD2 matches at 9 bases. The trim removed 2 bases at V and 4 bases at J, leaving 4 bases unmatched. The germline V gene encodes CDR1 SGHDT and CDR2 YYEEEE. The CDR3 runs 15 residues. The CDR3: CASSLVAGVYNEQFF. Here the CDR3 DNA reads TGTGCCAGCAGCTTAGTAGCGGGAGTATACAATGAGCAGTTCTTC.

The CDR3 bases are TGTGCCAGCAGTCCAAGGGAGGGCTACACCTTC. This sequence encodes CASSPREGYTF. The chain uses TRBV7-2 and TRBJ1-2; D gene uncertain. This CDR3 is built from 11 residues. In germline, CDR1 is SGHTA, CDR2 FQGNSA. Trimming took 6 bases from V and 8 from J, leaving 10 bases between them.

This chain joins TRBV14 and TRBJ2-2, with 7 bases that match TRBD1. CDR3 size: 17 residues. Germline V CDR1 and CDR2: SGHDN, FVKESK. With 2 bases clipped from V and 0 bases from J, the junction kept 6 bases outside the gene matches. CDR3 in DNA: TGTGCCAGCAGCCAATACAGGGGTTCCACGAACACCGGGGAGCTGTTTTTT. It codes for CASSQYRGSTNTGELFF.

J is TRBJ2-2 and V is TRBV7-2; 8 bases are shared with TRBD2. CDR1 SGHTA and CDR2 FQGNSA come from the germline V gene. This CDR3 contains 16 residues. Germline trimming cut 2 bases from V and 3 bases from J; bases unmatched to any gene: 5. CDR3 residues: CASSLWRGADTGELFF. The DNA for the CDR3 is TGTGCCAGCAGCTTATGGCGGGGGGCGGACACCGGGGAGCTGTTTTTT.

This clone was recorded once. This chain connects TRBV4-3 to TRBJ1-5; D is undetermined. Per the germline V gene, CDR1 is LGHNA and CDR2 is YSLEER. The CDR3 loop spans 16 amino acids. The germline V and J ends were trimmed by 0 bases and 3 bases, with 12 bases remaining between them. CDR3 loop: CASSQDSPGNNQPQHF. CDR3 coding DNA: TGCGCCAGCAGCCAAGATTCCCCCGGTAACAATCAGCCCCAGCATTTT.

J is TRBJ2-1 and V is TRBV14; D unclear. The V gene lost 1 base and the J gene lost 0 bases, with 10 bases spanning the gap. Looked up from germline, CDR1 is SGHDN and CDR2 is FVKESK. The CDR3 sequence is 16 residues long. The CDR3 DNA reads as TGTGCCAGCAGCCAAGGGTCGAGCAGCTCCTACAATGAGCAGTTCTTC. Its protein product is CASSQGSSSSYNEQFF.

The genes are TRBV5-4 and TRBJ2-3; D remains ambiguous. Trimming removed 0 bases from V and 0 bases from J, with 8 bases in between. The CDR3 totals 15 residues. CDR1 and CDR2 (germline): SGHNT, YYREEE (reference sequence). The CDR3 loop is CASSLVVSSTDTQYF. The CDR3 DNA sequence: TGTGCCAGCAGCTTGGTCGTCAGCAGCACAGATACGCAGTATTTT.

The sample holds one count of this clone. V and J are TRBV18 and TRBJ1-4; D may be TRBD1 (6 bases). Trimming removed 4 bases at V and 2 bases at J, with 14 bases between. Per germline, CDR1 KGHSH and CDR2 LQKENI. The CDR3 length is 16 residues. The CDR3, as DNA: TGTGCCAGCTCACTAGGGGTGACAGGCACTAATGAAAAACTGTTTTTT. Amino acid sequence: CASSLGVTGTNEKLFF.

The gene calls are TRBV6-5 and TRBJ1-6; weak D call: TRBD1 (6 bases). Trimming removed 0 bases from V and 7 bases from J, with 10 bases in between. The CDR3 has 15 amino acids. CDR1 and CDR2 (germline): MNHEY, SVGAGI. Here the CDR3 DNA reads TGTGCCAGCAGTTACTCTCAGGGGTCCAATTCACCCCTCCACTTT. Protein: CASSYSQGSNSPLHF.

The genes are TRBV27 and TRBJ1-6, with D possibly matching TRBD1 (5 bases). The CDR3 has 16 residues. CDR1 is MNHEY, CDR2 SMNVEV, per germline (reference sequence). V lost 5 bases and J lost 7, with 18 bases in between. The CDR3 region has the DNA TGTGCCAGCAGTAAAATAACCGGACAACCAAATTCACCCCTCCACTTT. This sequence encodes CASSKITGQPNSPLHF.

J is TRBJ2-7 and V is TRBV6-6; D not certain. The CDR3 sequence is 13 residues long. The V and J ends lost 6 bases and 2 bases respectively, with 11 bases between them. The germline CDR1 and CDR2 sequences are MNHNY and SVGAGI (reference sequence). Written as DNA, the CDR3 is TGTGCCAGCAGGGGCTACCGTACCTACGAGCAGTACTTC. It codes for CASRGYRTYEQYF.

The chain links TRBV10-2 to TRBJ2-7; 8 bases match TRBD1. The germline CDR1 and CDR2 sequences are WSHSY and SAAADI. Trimming removed 6 bases from V and 3 bases from J; junction bases left unmatched: 10. This CDR3 comprises 15 residues. CDR3 in amino acids: CASSDWRDRFYEQYF. Here the CDR3 DNA reads TGCGCCAGCAGCGACTGGCGGGACAGGTTCTACGAGCAGTACTTC.

The chain joins TRBV10-1 to TRBJ2-2; no clear D. Germline loops: CDR1 WNHNN, CDR2 SYGVQD (reference sequence). This CDR3 is built from 13 residues. Trimming left V 3 bases short and J 4 bases short, with 6 bases between. CDR3 nucleotides: TGCGCCAGCAGTGACCAACTCACCGGGGAGCTGTTTTTT. This codes for CASSDQLTGELFF.

V gene TRBV4-3 combines with J gene TRBJ1-2; 9 bases are a match to TRBD1. Germline lookup yields CDR1 LGHNA and CDR2 YSLEER. The V and J ends lost 3 bases and 3 bases, in that order; junction bases with no gene match: 5. The CDR3 has 15 amino acids. The CDR3 protein is CASSHPQGADYGYTF. Written as DNA, the CDR3 is TGCGCCAGCAGCCACCCACAGGGGGCTGACTATGGCTACACCTTC.

The rearrangement uses TRBV4-3 and TRBJ1-4, with 9 bases identical to TRBD1. The CDR3 spans 15 residues. The trim removed 2 bases at V and 7 bases at J, leaving 5 bases unmatched. Germline values: CDR1 LGHNA, CDR2 YSLEER. The CDR3 sequence is CASSQNRGLGEKLFF. CDR3 sequence (DNA): TGCGCCAGCAGCCAAAACAGGGGGCTAGGTGAAAAACTGTTTTTT.

The rearrangement uses TRBV11-3 and TRBJ1-1, with 7 bases identical to TRBD1. The CDR3 spans 14 residues. The germline CDR1 and CDR2 sequences are SGHNT and YENEEA. J lost 1 base, V lost 5 bases, and 4 bases had no gene match. Here the CDR3 DNA reads TGTGCCAGCAGCCAAGACAGGGAGAACACTGAAGCTTTCTTT. As protein: CASSQDRENTEAFF.

V gene TRBV6-5 combines with J gene TRBJ2-1; D gene ambiguous. Trimming pared 6 bases from V and 7 bases from J, leaving 7 bases between. This CDR3 has 11 amino acids. Per the germline V gene, CDR1 is MNHEY and CDR2 is SVGAGI. The chain's CDR3 is CASRANNEQFF. Written as DNA, the CDR3 is TGTGCCAGCAGGGCGAATAATGAGCAGTTCTTC.